This TCR beta chain was sequenced during a study of shared clonotypes between healthy human individuals. Data came from immunoSEQ multiplex PCR; TCRdb stores just in-frame clones and leaves some out. The sample yields a few million clones, roughly nine tenths seen once. The sample taken for sequencing was naive CD4+ T cells sorted from blood. This sample's subset: CD45RA+ positively selected. This clonotype was obtained from a young man in good health.

DNA for the CDR3: TGTGCCATCAGCGCAAACTACCCCGGGACAACAACAGCCAACTATGGCTACACCTTC. Translated, it gives CAISANYPGTTTANYGYTF. This chain links TRBV10-3 with TRBJ1-2; maybe TRBD1 (6 bases). V was pared by 6 bases and J by 2 bases, with 28 bases between. CDR3 length equals 19 residues. Germline values: CDR1 ENHRY, CDR2 SYGVKD.